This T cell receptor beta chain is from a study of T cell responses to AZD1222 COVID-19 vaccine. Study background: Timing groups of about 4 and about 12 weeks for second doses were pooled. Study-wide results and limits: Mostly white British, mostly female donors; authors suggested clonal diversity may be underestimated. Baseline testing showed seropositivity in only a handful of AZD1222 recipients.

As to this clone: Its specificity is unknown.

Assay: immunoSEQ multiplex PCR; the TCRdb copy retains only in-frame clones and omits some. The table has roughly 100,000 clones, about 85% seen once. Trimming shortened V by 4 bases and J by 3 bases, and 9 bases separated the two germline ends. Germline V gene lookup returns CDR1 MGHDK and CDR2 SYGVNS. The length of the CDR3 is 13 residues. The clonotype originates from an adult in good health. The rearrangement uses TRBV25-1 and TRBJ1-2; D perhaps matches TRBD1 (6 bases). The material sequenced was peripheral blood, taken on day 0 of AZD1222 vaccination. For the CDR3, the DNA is TGTGCCAGCAGTGTGGACAGCCACTATGGCTACACCTTC. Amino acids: CASSVDSHYGYTF.